This T cell receptor (beta chain) was identified during a study of blood T cell repertoires in COVID-19. Study details: The cDNA or gDNA used as material had been derived from T cells, B-cell-depleted T cells, or PBMCs.

The CDR3 consists of 18 residues. Germline CDR1 reads LGHNA; CDR2 reads YSLEER. V was cut by 3 bases and J by 1 base, with 19 bases left in between. Original handling: Reference gene primers were amplified, and this amplification served to estimate nucleated cell counts. The data were produced by immunoSEQ multiplex PCR, yet TCRdb's version contains in-frame clones alone and is incomplete. The D gene and trimming were derived from the DNA, and the V and J assignments and clone size from that table. The sample carries about 170,000 clones, under 90% recorded once. This chain uses TRBV4-3 with TRBJ2-1; D is possibly TRBD1 (6 bases). The source material was peripheral blood. The TCR sequence derives from a woman aged 80 or older with acute or convalescent COVID-19. As DNA, the CDR3 is TGCGCCAGCAGCCACCCTCTCGATAGGGGGTCGTCCTACAATGAGCAGTTCTTC. This encodes CASSHPLDRGSSYNEQFF.